This TCR beta chain was identified in a study of blood T cells in healthy people across ages. Study-level results: Roughly linear declines in TCR beta diversity per million T cells occurred with age.

V dropped 5 bases and J dropped 11; count of bases not matched to a gene: 17. Germline V gene lookup returns CDR1 SEHNR and CDR2 FQNEAQ (reference sequence). There are 15 residues in the CDR3. Concerning this clonotype itself: Its antigen remains unknown.

With a J-beta primer mix and a sample-barcoded 5' primer, a second PCR ran 7 to 11 cycles. TCRdb called the 5' RACE reads again in MiXCR, with one record for every CDR3 protein. The data hold some 550,000 distinct CDR3 sequences, with 40% to 50% observed a single time. The sample taken for sequencing was blood. The source is an elderly man in good health. V is TRBV7-9 and J is TRBJ1-2, with 7 bases fitting TRBD1. CDR3 protein: CASSSSGQEVRGYTF. The CDR3 bases are TGTGCCAGCAGCAGTTCCGGACAGGAGGTTCGTGGTTACACCTTC.